The source of this T cell receptor (beta chain) is a study of cytomegalovirus exposure and HLA in healthy donors. General study findings and limits: Highly shared variants forming one cluster were likely a sequencing artifact.

In the PCR, 60 Vbeta and 13 Jbeta primers were used. This table comes from immunoSEQ multiplex PCR, and its TCRdb copy is limited to in-frame clones, with some not included. The table lists fewer than 200,000 clones, about three quarters of them singletons. A note on this clone: Its specificity is not known.

The source material was PBMCs. The sequence derives from a girl aged 5-17 years in good health and CMV-seronegative.

The CDR3 loop reads CASSSRDYSLGGYTF. The DNA of the CDR3 is TGTGCCAGCAGTTCAAGGGACTACTCATTGGGAGGCTACACCTTC. V and J are TRBV2 and TRBJ1-2; D may be TRBD1 (5 bases). V was shortened by 5 bases and J by 8 bases, with 21 bases between the two germline ends. The germline V gene has CDR1 SNHLY and CDR2 FYNNEI. The CDR3 totals 15 residues.